This TCR beta chain originates from a study of blood T cells in healthy people across ages. Together with a sample-barcoded 5' primer, a J-beta primer mix was included in a second PCR lasting about 6 to 11 cycles. TCRdb reprocessed the 5' RACE reads with MiXCR, giving one entry per CDR3 protein. The table shows roughly 1,500,000 distinct CDR3 sequences, with 42% occurring only once. Extracted total RNA amounted to at least 5.5 micrograms for each sample. Only a few counts were recorded for this clonotype. The target antigen is unknown. Notes on the study in general: The fall in TCR beta diversity per million T cells was roughly linear with age.

Trimming left V 0 bases short and J 1 base short, with 9 bases between. Looked up from germline, CDR1 is DFQATT and CDR2 is SNEGSKA (reference sequence). This CDR3 spans 14 amino acids. The TCR was taken from a woman aged 18-29 years in good health. Sequencing input: blood. V gene TRBV20-1 combines with J gene TRBJ1-2, with D possibly being TRBD1 (5 bases). DNA for the CDR3: TGCAGTGCTAGAGAGGCAGGGCTTAACTATGGCTACACCTTC. As protein: CSAREAGLNYGYTF.